This T cell receptor (beta chain) was profiled in a study of Tregs in tolerant kidney transplant recipients. The wider study: CD4+CD25+CD127- cells came from approximately three-day belatacept mixed lymphocyte reactions, some with approximately five-day graft donor restimulation. Recipient cells were told from donor cells by antibody staining. The study, taken as a whole, reports: Activated donor B cell expansion appeared to reveal the most relevant donor-specific TCRbeta repertoire. Validation in larger populations is needed because few patients were studied.

Clones were read by immunoSEQ multiplex PCR, and TCRdb kept only the in-frame ones, dropping some. Among just under 45,000 clones listed, nearly 97% were seen once. A note on this clone: Its antigen is undetermined.

Germline V gives CDR1 SNHLY, CDR2 FYNNEI. The length of the CDR3 is 15 residues. V was pared by 6 bases and J by 2 bases, with 4 bases of the junction left unmatched. The chain links TRBV2 to TRBJ2-2, with TRBD1 identical over 9 bases. Sequencing was done on a sample of Tregs from blood cultured with allogeneic cells. The origin of this receptor is a human donor in good health. This chain's CDR3 is CASRPGQGNTGELFF. The CDR3 DNA reads as TGTGCCAGCAGGCCGGGACAGGGAAACACCGGGGAGCTGTTTTTT.